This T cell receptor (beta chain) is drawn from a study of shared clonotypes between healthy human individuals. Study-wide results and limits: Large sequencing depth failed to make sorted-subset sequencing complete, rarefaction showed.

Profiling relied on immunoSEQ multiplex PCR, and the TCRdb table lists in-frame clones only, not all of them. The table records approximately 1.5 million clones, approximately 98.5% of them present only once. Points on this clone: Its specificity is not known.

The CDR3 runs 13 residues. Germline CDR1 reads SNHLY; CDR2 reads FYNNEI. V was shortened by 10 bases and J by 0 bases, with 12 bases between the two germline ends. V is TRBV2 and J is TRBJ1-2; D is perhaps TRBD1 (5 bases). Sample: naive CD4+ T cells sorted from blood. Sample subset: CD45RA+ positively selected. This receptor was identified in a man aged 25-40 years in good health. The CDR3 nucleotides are TGTGCCACTGCGGACACCGCTAACTATGGCTACACCTTC. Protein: CATADTANYGYTF. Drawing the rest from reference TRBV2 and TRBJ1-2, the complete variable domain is EPEVTQTPSHQVTQMGQEVILRCVPISNHLYFYWYRQILGQKVEFLVSFYNNEISEKSEIFDDQFSVERPDGSNFTLKIRSTKLEDSAMYFCATADTANYGYTFGSGTRLTVV.